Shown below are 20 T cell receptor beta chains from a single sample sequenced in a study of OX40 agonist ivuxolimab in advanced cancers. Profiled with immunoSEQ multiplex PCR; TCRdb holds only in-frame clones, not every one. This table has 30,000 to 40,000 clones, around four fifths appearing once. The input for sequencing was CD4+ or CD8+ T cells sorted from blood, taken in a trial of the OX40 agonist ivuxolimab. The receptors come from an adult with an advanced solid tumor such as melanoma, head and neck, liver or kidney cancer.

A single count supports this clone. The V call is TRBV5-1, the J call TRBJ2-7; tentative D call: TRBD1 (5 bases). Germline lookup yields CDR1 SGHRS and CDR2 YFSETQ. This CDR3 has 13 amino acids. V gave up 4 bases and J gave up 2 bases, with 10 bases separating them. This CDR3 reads CASSLDTTYEQYF. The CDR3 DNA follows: TGCGCCAGCAGCCTGGACACTACCTACGAGCAGTACTTC.

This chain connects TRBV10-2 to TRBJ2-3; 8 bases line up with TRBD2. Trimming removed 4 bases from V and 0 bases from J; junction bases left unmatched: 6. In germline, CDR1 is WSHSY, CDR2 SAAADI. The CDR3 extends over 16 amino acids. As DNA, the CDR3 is TGCGCCAGCAGTGGACCAGCGGGAGCTAGCACAGATACGCAGTATTTT. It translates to CASSGPAGASTDTQYF.

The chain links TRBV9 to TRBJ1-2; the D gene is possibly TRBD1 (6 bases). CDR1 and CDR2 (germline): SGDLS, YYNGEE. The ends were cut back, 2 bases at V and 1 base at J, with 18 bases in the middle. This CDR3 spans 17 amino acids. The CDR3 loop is CASSVQTGTPLNYGYTF. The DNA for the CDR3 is TGTGCCAGCAGCGTCCAAACCGGGACACCTCTTAACTATGGCTACACCTTC. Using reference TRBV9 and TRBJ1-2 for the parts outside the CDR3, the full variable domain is DSGVTQTPKHLITATGQRVTLRCSPRSGDLSVYWYQQSLDQGLQFLIQYYNGEERAKGNILERFSAQQFPDLHSELNLSSLELGDSALYFCASSVQTGTPLNYGYTFGSGTRLTVV.

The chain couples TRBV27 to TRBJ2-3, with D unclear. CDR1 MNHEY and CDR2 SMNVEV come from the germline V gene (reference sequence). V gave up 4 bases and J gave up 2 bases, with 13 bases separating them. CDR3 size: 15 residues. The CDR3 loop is CASSSPTSPTDTQYF. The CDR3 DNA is TGTGCCAGCAGTTCTCCTACCTCCCCCACAGATACGCAGTATTTT.

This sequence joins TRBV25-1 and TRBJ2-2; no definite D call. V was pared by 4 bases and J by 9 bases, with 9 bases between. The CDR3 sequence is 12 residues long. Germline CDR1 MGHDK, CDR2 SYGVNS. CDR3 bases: TGTGCCAGCAGTGTACATAGCAGGGAGCTGTTTTTT. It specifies CASSVHSRELFF.

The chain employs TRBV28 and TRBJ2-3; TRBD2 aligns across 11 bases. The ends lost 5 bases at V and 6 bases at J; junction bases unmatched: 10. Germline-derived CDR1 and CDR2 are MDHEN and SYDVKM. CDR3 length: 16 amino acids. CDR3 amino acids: CASSHLLAGAEDTQYF. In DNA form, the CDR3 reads TGTGCCAGCAGTCACCTACTAGCGGGAGCAGAGGATACGCAGTATTTT.

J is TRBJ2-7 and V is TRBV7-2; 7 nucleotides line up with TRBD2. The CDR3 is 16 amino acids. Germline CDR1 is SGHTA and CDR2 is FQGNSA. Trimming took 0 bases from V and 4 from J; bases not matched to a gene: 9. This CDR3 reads CASSLALADARYEQYF. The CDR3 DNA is TGTGCCAGCAGCTTAGCGCTAGCGGACGCTAGGTACGAGCAGTACTTC.

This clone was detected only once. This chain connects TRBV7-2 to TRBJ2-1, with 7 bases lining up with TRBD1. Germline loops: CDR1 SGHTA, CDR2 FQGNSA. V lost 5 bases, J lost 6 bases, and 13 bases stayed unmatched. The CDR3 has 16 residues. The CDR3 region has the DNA TGTGCCAGCAGCCTTCATTCGGGACAGTCAAGCAATGAGCAGTTCTTC. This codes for CASSLHSGQSSNEQFF.

For the CDR3, the DNA is TGTGCCAGCAGTTCCACGACTAGCGGGAGGGTCTACGAGCAGTACTTC. This encodes CASSSTTSGRVYEQYF. The chain has TRBV28 and TRBJ2-7; TRBD2 matches 14 bases. With V trimmed by 4 bases and J by 3 bases, 5 bases remained unmatched. The length of the CDR3 is 16 residues. Germline lookup yields CDR1 MDHEN and CDR2 SYDVKM.

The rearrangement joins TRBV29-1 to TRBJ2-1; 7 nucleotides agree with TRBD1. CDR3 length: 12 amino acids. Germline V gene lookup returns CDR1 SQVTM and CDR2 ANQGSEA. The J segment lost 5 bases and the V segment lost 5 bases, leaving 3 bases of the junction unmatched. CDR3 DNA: TGCAGCGTTCTCACAGGGGACAATGAGCAGTTCTTC. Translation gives CSVLTGDNEQFF.

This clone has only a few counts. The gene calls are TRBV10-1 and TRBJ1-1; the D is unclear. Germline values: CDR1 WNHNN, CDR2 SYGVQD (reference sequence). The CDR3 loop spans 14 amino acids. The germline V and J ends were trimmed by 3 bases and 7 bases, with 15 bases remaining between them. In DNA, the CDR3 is TGCGCCAGCAGTGATGATGCCGGGTATCATGAAGCTTTCTTT. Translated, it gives CASSDDAGYHEAFF.

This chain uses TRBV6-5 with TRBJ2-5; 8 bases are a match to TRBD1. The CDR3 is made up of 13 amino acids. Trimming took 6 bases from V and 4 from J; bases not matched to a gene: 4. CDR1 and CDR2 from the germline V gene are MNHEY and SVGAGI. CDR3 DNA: TGTGCCAGCAGGACCAGGGGGCGAGAGACCCAGTACTTC. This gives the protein CASRTRGRETQYF.

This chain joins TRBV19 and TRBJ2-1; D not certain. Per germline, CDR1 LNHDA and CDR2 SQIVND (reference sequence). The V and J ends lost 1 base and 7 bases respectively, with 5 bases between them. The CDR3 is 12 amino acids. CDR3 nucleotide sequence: TGTGCCAGTAGTATAGGGGTGAATGAGCAGTTCTTC. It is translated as CASSIGVNEQFF.

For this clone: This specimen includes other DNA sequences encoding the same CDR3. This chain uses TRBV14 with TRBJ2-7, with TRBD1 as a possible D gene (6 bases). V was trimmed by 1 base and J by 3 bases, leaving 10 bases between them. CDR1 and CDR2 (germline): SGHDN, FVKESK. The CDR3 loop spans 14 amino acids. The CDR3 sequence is CASSQGVRGYEQYF. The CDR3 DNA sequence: TGTGCCAGCAGCCAAGGTGTCAGGGGCTACGAGCAGTACTTC.

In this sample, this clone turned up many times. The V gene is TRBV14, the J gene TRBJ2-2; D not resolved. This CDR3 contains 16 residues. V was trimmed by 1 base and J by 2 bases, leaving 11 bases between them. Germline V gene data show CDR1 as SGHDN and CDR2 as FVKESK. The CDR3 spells CASSQGAIANTGELFF. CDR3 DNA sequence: TGTGCCAGCAGCCAAGGTGCAATTGCAAACACCGGGGAGCTGTTTTTT. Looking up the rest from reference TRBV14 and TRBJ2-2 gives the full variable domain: EAGVTQFPSHSVIEKGQTVTLRCDPISGHDNLYWYRRVMGKEIKFLLHFVKESKQDESGMPNNRFLAERTGGTYSTLKVQPAELEDSGVYFCASSQGAIANTGELFFGEGSRLTVL.

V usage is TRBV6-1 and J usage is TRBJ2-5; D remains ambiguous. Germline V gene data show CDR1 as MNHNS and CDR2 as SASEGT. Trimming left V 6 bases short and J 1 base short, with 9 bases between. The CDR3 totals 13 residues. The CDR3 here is CASSPVPQETQYF. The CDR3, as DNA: TGTGCCAGCAGCCCAGTCCCCCAAGAGACCCAGTACTTC.

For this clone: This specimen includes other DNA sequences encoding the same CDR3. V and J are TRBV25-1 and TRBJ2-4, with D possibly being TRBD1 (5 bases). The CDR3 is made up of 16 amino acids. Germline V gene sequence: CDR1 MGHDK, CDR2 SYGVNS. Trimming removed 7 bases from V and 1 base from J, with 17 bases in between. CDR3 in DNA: TGTGCCAGCAAATCAAACGGACCAGGGGCCAAAAACATTCAGTACTTC. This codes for CASKSNGPGAKNIQYF.

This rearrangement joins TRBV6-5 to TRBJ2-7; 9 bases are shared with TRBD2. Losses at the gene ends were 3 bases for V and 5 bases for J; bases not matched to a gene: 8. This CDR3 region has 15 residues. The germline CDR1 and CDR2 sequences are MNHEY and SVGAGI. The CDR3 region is CASSYWASGKNEQYF. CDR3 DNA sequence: TGTGCCAGCAGTTATTGGGCTAGCGGGAAGAACGAGCAGTACTTC.

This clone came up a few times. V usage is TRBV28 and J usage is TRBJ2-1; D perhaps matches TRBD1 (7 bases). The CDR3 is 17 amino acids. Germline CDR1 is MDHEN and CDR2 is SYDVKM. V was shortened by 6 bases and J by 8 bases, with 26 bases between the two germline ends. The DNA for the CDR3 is TGTGCCAGCAGCCACGGACAGGTCGGGGGAGGACTCGATGAGCAGTTCTTC. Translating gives CASSHGQVGGGLDEQFF.

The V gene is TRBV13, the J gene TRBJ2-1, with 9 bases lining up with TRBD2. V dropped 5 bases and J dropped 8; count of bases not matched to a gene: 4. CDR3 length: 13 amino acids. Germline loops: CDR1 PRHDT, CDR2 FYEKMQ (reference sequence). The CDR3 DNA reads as TGTGCCAGCAGCAGCGGGAGGATCGATGAGCAGTTCTTC. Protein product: CASSSGRIDEQFF.